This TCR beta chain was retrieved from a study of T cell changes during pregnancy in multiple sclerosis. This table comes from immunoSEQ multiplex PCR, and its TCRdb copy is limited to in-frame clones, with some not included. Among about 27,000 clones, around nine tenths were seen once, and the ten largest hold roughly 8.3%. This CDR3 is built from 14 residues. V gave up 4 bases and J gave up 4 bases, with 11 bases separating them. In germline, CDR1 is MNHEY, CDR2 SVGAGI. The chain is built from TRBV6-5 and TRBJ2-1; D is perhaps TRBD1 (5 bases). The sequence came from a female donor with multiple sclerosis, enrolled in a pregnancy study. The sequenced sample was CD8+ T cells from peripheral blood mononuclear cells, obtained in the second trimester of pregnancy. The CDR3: CASSFSDSYNEQFF. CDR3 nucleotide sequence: TGTGCCAGCAGTTTTTCTGACAGTTACAATGAGCAGTTCTTC.